One sample yielded the 9 T cell receptor beta chains listed below, sequenced in a study of CD8 T cells in Susac syndrome. RNA was extracted with the RNeasy kit, and a quantity of about 0.45 to 1 ug was reverse transcribed using random hexamers. Each CDR3 protein gets one entry after TCRdb re-called the immunoSEQ multiplex PCR reads with MiXCR. The table records some 150,000 distinct CDR3 sequences, roughly 94% of them present only once. Sequencing was carried out using CD4+ T cells from PBMCs. These receptor sequences come from a human donor with Susac syndrome.

This clonotype was seen only once. This chain joins TRBV30 and TRBJ2-1; D is undetermined. V shed 6 bases and J shed 8 bases, with 14 bases lying between them. The germline V gene has CDR1 GTSNPN and CDR2 SVGIG (reference sequence). The CDR3 length is 12 residues. CDR3 protein: CACYMAWDEQFF. As DNA, the CDR3 is TGTGCCTGTTACATGGCCTGGGATGAGCAGTTCTTC.

The CDR3 coding sequence is TGTGCCAGCAGCCCAAGGGCTGATTACAATGAGCAGTTCTTC. Translated, it gives CASSPRADYNEQFF. J is TRBJ2-1 and V is TRBV7-9; D is ambiguous. From germline, CDR1 is SEHNR and CDR2 FQNEAQ (reference sequence). The CDR3 consists of 14 residues. V lost 5 bases, J lost 4 bases, and 12 bases lay in between.

V is TRBV6-5 and J is TRBJ1-1; D is ambiguous. This CDR3 spans 14 amino acids. Trimming left V 2 bases short and J 2 bases short, with 9 bases between. The germline V gene encodes CDR1 MNHEY and CDR2 SVGAGI. For the CDR3, the DNA is TGTGCCAGCAGTTACCAAGCGGGAAACACTGAAGCTTTCTTT. This codes for CASSYQAGNTEAFF.

This chain connects TRBV10-3 to TRBJ2-7; 7 bases line up with TRBD2. Germline CDR1 reads ENHRY; CDR2 reads SYGVKD. After removal of 2 bases from V and 2 bases from J, the junction contained 9 bases not matched to a gene. CDR3 size: 16 residues. The CDR3 is CAISEPPGLGPYEQYF. CDR3 nucleotides: TGTGCCATCAGTGAGCCCCCAGGACTAGGCCCCTACGAGCAGTACTTC.

The V call is TRBV29-1, the J call TRBJ1-1; unclear D gene. V lost 7 bases to trimming and J lost 1 base, with 13 bases between them. Germline CDR1 reads SQVTM; CDR2 reads ANQGSEA. The CDR3 has 13 amino acids. DNA for the CDR3: TGCAGCGCCGCGAGGGTGACGAACACTGAAGCTTTCTTT. This translates into CSAARVTNTEAFF.

This clonotype showed up just once. The chain has TRBV20-1 and TRBJ2-3, with D uncertain. The CDR3 is made up of 11 amino acids. Germline loops: CDR1 DFQATT, CDR2 SNEGSKA (reference sequence). Trimming left V 5 bases short and J 10 bases short, with 13 bases between. Here the CDR3 reads CSAVMETAQYF. The CDR3, as DNA: TGCAGTGCTGTTATGGAGACGGCGCAGTATTTT.

The chain joins TRBV5-4 to TRBJ1-1, with a possible D match to TRBD1 (5 bases). Trimming took 0 bases from V and 1 from J, leaving 7 bases between them. This CDR3 has 14 amino acids. CDR1 and CDR2 from the germline V gene are SGHNT and YYREEE (reference sequence). CDR3 region: CASSLGRGNTEAFF. In nucleotides, the CDR3 is TGTGCCAGCAGCTTGGGGAGGGGGAACACTGAAGCTTTCTTT.

The chain uses TRBV12-5 and TRBJ1-3; D is ambiguous. Trimming cost V 6 bases and J 0 bases, with 9 bases left between them. Germline V gives CDR1 LGHNT, CDR2 FRNRAP. The CDR3 runs 14 residues. CDR3 sequence: CASGKESSGNTIYF. CDR3 DNA sequence: TGTGCTAGTGGCAAAGAGAGCTCTGGAAACACCATATATTTT.

V is TRBV7-2 and J is TRBJ1-1, with no clear D. This CDR3 comprises 16 residues. The germline CDR1 and CDR2 sequences are SGHTA and FQGNSA. V dropped 4 bases and J dropped 0 bases, with 15 bases sitting between them. The chain's CDR3 is CASSSPSRFMNTEAFF. For the CDR3, the DNA is TGTGCCAGCAGCTCGCCGAGTCGCTTCATGAACACTGAAGCTTTCTTT.